This TCR beta chain was sequenced in a study of blood T cell dynamics during melanoma immunotherapy. Study summary: First-line therapy was either pembrolizumab or nivolumab with ipilimumab for metastatic melanoma.

TCRdb keeps only in-frame clones here, not all; method: immunoSEQ multiplex PCR. Of some 10,000 clones listed, over 75% are singletons. On this clone: Its antigen is currently unknown.

Germline lookup yields CDR1 MGHRA and CDR2 YSYEKL. This CDR3 has 15 amino acids. V lost 0 bases to trimming and J lost 1 base, with 9 bases between them. Time point given: week 3, after first cycle of checkpoint inhibitor. Disease control meant complete response, partial response or stable disease at 12 weeks. General study results and limits: Disease-control patients' PBMC repertoires became either more clonal or more diverse at W3.

This sequence joins TRBV4-1 and TRBJ2-5; D is uncertain. This specimen was blood, taken from a patient treated with checkpoint blockade. The sequence was obtained from a human donor with melanoma. The CDR3 DNA sequence: TGCGCCAGCAGCCAAGACCCCAGTTTCCAAGAGACCCAGTACTTC. It is translated as CASSQDPSFQETQYF.